Listed here are 25 T cell receptor beta chains from one sample, sequenced in a study of chemoradiotherapy in HPV16-positive cancers. The method was immunoSEQ multiplex PCR; TCRdb's version includes in-frame clones alone and lacks a portion of them. The sample carries 15,000 or so clones, roughly 79% recorded once. The biological material was taken from a patient who underwent chemoradiotherapy. The receptors come from a human donor with HPV-associated anogenital cancer.

This chain connects TRBV30 to TRBJ1-3; D is uncertain. Germline-derived CDR1 and CDR2 are GTSNPN and SVGIG (reference sequence). Trimming stripped 1 base from V and 0 bases from J, with 7 bases between. This CDR3 contains 14 residues. Here the CDR3 DNA reads TGTGCCTGGAGTGGCACCTACTCTGGAAACACCATATATTTT. Protein product: CAWSGTYSGNTIYF. The full variable domain, its missing parts supplied by reference TRBV30 and TRBJ1-3, is SQTIHQWPATLVQPVGSPLSLECTVEGTSNPNLYWYRQAAGRGLQLLFYSVGIGQISSEVPQNLSASRPQDRQFILSSKKLLLSDSGFYLCAWSGTYSGNTIYFGEGSWLTVV.

This chain connects TRBV28 to TRBJ1-5; 7 bases match TRBD1. Germline V CDR1 and CDR2: MDHEN, SYDVKM. The CDR3 spans 14 residues. After removal of 3 bases from V and 8 bases from J, the junction contained 7 bases not matched to a gene. For the CDR3, the DNA is TGTGCCAGCAGTTTTGGGGGACAGAAGGAGCCCCAGCATTTT. Translated, it gives CASSFGGQKEPQHF. Combining the CDR3 with reference TRBV28 and TRBJ1-5 gives the whole variable domain DVKVTQSSRYLVKRTGEKVFLECVQDMDHENMFWYRQDPGLGLRLIYFSYDVKMKEKGDIPEGYSVSREKKERFSLILESASTNQTSMYLCASSFGGQKEPQHFGDGTRLSIL.

This clone has more than one count but fewer than ten. The chain employs TRBV30 and TRBJ1-2; D is unresolved. Trimming cost V 4 bases and J 3 bases, with 12 bases left between them. This CDR3 comprises 13 residues. The germline gives CDR1 GTSNPN, CDR2 SVGIG (reference sequence). Written as DNA, the CDR3 is TGTGCCTGGACTAAGAGGACTGACTATGGCTACACCTTC. Translation: CAWTKRTDYGYTF. Based on the CDR3 plus reference TRBV30 and TRBJ1-2, the full variable domain is SQTIHQWPATLVQPVGSPLSLECTVEGTSNPNLYWYRQAAGRGLQLLFYSVGIGQISSEVPQNLSASRPQDRQFILSSKKLLLSDSGFYLCAWTKRTDYGYTFGSGTRLTVV.

This sequence joins TRBV19 and TRBJ2-1; 15 positions match TRBD2. Germline assignment: CDR1 LNHDA and CDR2 SQIVND (reference sequence). J was trimmed by 5 bases and V by 3 bases; bases with no gene match: 14. The CDR3 runs 20 residues. The CDR3 sequence: CASSIIFVRTSGGDNNEQFF. The CDR3 DNA reads TGTGCCAGTAGTATTATTTTCGTCCGGACTAGCGGGGGGGACAACAATGAGCAGTTCTTC.

The V gene is TRBV13, the J gene TRBJ2-7, with a weak D call TRBD2 (6 bases). CDR3 length: 13 residues. V lost 5 bases, J lost 5 bases, and 13 bases lay in between. From germline, CDR1 is PRHDT and CDR2 FYEKMQ (reference sequence). The CDR3 is CASSRAGFNEQYF. The CDR3 nucleotides are TGTGCCAGCAGCCGAGCGGGTTTCAACGAGCAGTACTTC. Filled out from reference TRBV13 and TRBJ2-7, the complete variable domain reads AAGVIQSPRHLIKEKRETATLKCYPIPRHDTVYWYQQGPGQDPQFLISFYEKMQSDKGSIPDRFSAQQFSDYHSELNMSSLELGDSALYFCASSRAGFNEQYFGPGTRLTVT.

V gene TRBV7-9 combines with J gene TRBJ1-3; no firm D call. Germline V gene data show CDR1 as SEHNR and CDR2 as FQNEAQ (reference sequence). The ends were cut back, 5 bases at V and 4 bases at J, with 9 bases in the middle. CDR3 length: 13 residues. This CDR3 reads CASSRSQGNTIYF. The CDR3 nucleotides are TGTGCCAGCAGCCGATCCCAAGGAAACACCATATATTTT.

The V and J genes are TRBV11-3 and TRBJ2-3; TRBD1 is a possible D gene (5 bases). The germline gives CDR1 SGHNT, CDR2 YENEEA. The germline V and J ends were trimmed by 1 base and 0 bases, with 8 bases remaining between them. This CDR3 region has 15 residues. CDR3 in DNA: TGTGCCAGCAGCTTAGGGGGCATAAGCACAGATACGCAGTATTTT. Translated, it gives CASSLGGISTDTQYF. Full variable domain (outside the CDR3, taken from reference TRBV11-3 and TRBJ2-3): EAGVVQSPRYKIIEKKQPVAFWCNPISGHNTLYWYLQNLGQGPELLIRYENEEAVDDSQLPKDRFSAERLKGVDSTLKIQPAELGDSAVYLCASSLGGISTDTQYFGPGTRLTVL.

The V gene is TRBV5-3, the J gene TRBJ1-3; D gene ambiguous. TRBV5-3 is identified as an open reading frame with a role that is uncertain. This CDR3 is built from 15 residues. Deletions cut 1 base from V and 0 bases from J, with 8 bases between. CDR3 amino acids: CARSLLRTSGNTIYF. The CDR3 DNA is TGTGCCAGAAGCTTGCTCAGGACCTCTGGAAACACCATATATTTT.

The V call is TRBV7-9, the J call TRBJ2-5; D may be TRBD2 (6 bases). V dropped 3 bases and J dropped 4 bases, with 9 bases sitting between them. This CDR3 is 13 amino acids long. Germline loops: CDR1 SEHNR, CDR2 FQNEAQ (reference sequence). The CDR3 DNA follows: TGTGCCAGCAGCTTCCGGGGAGGAGAGACCCAGTACTTC. This sequence encodes CASSFRGGETQYF.

The V and J genes are TRBV28 and TRBJ1-2, with D hard to call. V lost 2 bases, J lost 4 bases, and 8 bases lay in between. The germline V gene encodes CDR1 MDHEN and CDR2 SYDVKM. The CDR3 sequence is 13 residues long. The CDR3 DNA sequence: TGTGCCAGCAGTTTAGGTACAGTCTATGGCTACACCTTC. It encodes CASSLGTVYGYTF.

This chain links TRBV13 with TRBJ2-1; no clear D gene. CDR1 is PRHDT, CDR2 FYEKMQ, per germline (reference sequence). CDR3 size: 15 residues. The V gene lost 4 bases and the J gene lost 0 bases, with 10 bases spanning the gap. Here the CDR3 DNA reads TGTGCCAGCAGCTCTCGGGCGAACTCCTACAATGAGCAGTTCTTC. As protein: CASSSRANSYNEQFF.

The V gene is TRBV30, the J gene TRBJ2-5; no clear D gene. Germline loops: CDR1 GTSNPN, CDR2 SVGIG (reference sequence). V was clipped by 4 bases and J by 2 bases, with 11 bases between them. The CDR3 runs to 13 residues. CDR3 sequence reads: CAWTGAGQETQYF. CDR3 sequence (DNA): TGTGCCTGGACGGGCGCTGGACAAGAGACCCAGTACTTC. Complete variable domain (other parts from reference TRBV30 and TRBJ2-5): SQTIHQWPATLVQPVGSPLSLECTVEGTSNPNLYWYRQAAGRGLQLLFYSVGIGQISSEVPQNLSASRPQDRQFILSSKKLLLSDSGFYLCAWTGAGQETQYFGPGTRLLVL.

The rearrangement joins TRBV28 to TRBJ1-2; D possibly corresponds to TRBD1 (6 bases). The CDR3 spans 16 residues. The V gene's germline CDR1 is MDHEN and CDR2 SYDVKM. V was pared by 2 bases and J by 2 bases, with 15 bases between. This CDR3 reads CASSLGGPLTNYGYTF. The CDR3 DNA follows: TGTGCCAGCAGTTTAGGGGGCCCGCTCACCAACTATGGCTACACCTTC.

This sequence joins TRBV5-4 and TRBJ2-1, with D possibly TRBD1 on 5 matching bases. The CDR3 has 15 residues. Germline lookup yields CDR1 SGHNT and CDR2 YYREEE (reference sequence). The ends were cut back, 3 bases at V and 0 bases at J, with 10 bases in the middle. In DNA form, the CDR3 reads TGTGCCAGCAGCTCAGGGATGTCCTCCTACAATGAGCAGTTCTTC. Encoded protein: CASSSGMSSYNEQFF.

The V call is TRBV13, the J call TRBJ1-5, with 8 bases matching TRBD1. Germline V CDR1 and CDR2: PRHDT, FYEKMQ (reference sequence). The trim removed 5 bases at V and 4 bases at J, leaving 4 bases unmatched. The CDR3 totals 14 residues. The CDR3 bases are TGTGCCAGCAGCCTCAGGGGGCCGAATCAGCCCCAGCATTTT. Translated, it gives CASSLRGPNQPQHF.

The V and J genes are TRBV7-9 and TRBJ1-2; unclear D gene. Trimming left V 6 bases short and J 5 bases short, with 10 bases between. Germline V lookup: CDR1 SEHNR, CDR2 FQNEAQ (reference sequence). The CDR3 has 12 amino acids. DNA for the CDR3: TGTGCCAGCAGTTCCTCCTTTTATGGCTACACCTTC. Translated, it gives CASSSSFYGYTF.

The chain uses TRBV7-2 and TRBJ1-1; no firm D call. V was pared by 3 bases and J by 7 bases, with 12 bases between. The germline CDR1 and CDR2 sequences are SGHTA and FQGNSA. This CDR3 has 13 residues. CDR3 sequence: CASSFGGKIEAFF. The DNA for the CDR3 is TGTGCCAGCAGCTTCGGAGGTAAGATTGAAGCTTTCTTT.

V is TRBV5-6 and J is TRBJ2-7; D remains ambiguous. This CDR3 has 12 residues. CDR1 and CDR2 (germline): SGHDT, YYEEEE. V shed 5 bases and J shed 3 bases, with 9 bases lying between them. The CDR3 DNA reads TGTGCCAGCAGTAGGGCCGTCTACGAGCAGTACTTC. This translates into CASSRAVYEQYF.

The chain employs TRBV4-3 and TRBJ1-2; no definite D call. The germline V and J ends were trimmed by 0 bases and 3 bases, with 8 bases remaining between them. CDR1 is LGHNA, CDR2 YSLEER, per germline. This CDR3 spans 14 amino acids. CDR3 in DNA: TGCGCCAGCAGCCAAGACCGGGGAGACTATGGCTACACCTTC. Amino acids: CASSQDRGDYGYTF.

CDR3 in amino acids: CASSSTGSNYGYTF. CDR3 bases: TGTGCCAGCAGCTCTACCGGTTCTAACTATGGCTACACCTTC. The J gene is TRBJ1-2, the V gene TRBV2; D is uncertain. Germline-derived CDR1 and CDR2 are SNHLY and FYNNEI. There are 14 residues in the CDR3. V lost 6 bases to trimming and J lost 0 bases, with 11 bases between them.

The chain recombines TRBV29-1 with TRBJ1-4; D gene ambiguous. V gave up 4 bases and J gave up 3 bases, with 6 bases separating them. CDR1 and CDR2 (germline): SQVTM, ANQGSEA. The CDR3 has 12 amino acids. The CDR3 bases are TGCAGCGTTGGAGGGTCTAATGAAAAACTGTTTTTT. Its protein is CSVGGSNEKLFF.

This chain joins TRBV5-1 and TRBJ1-2, with TRBD1 identical over 9 bases. Trimming took 2 bases from V and 4 from J; bases not matched to a gene: 3. CDR3 length equals 14 residues. Germline-derived CDR1 and CDR2 are SGHRS and YFSETQ. This chain's CDR3 is CASSFGTGSYGYTF. In DNA form, the CDR3 reads TGCGCCAGCAGCTTCGGGACAGGGAGCTATGGCTACACCTTC.

The chain couples TRBV5-6 to TRBJ1-2; D may be TRBD1 (5 bases). The germline V gene has CDR1 SGHDT and CDR2 YYEEEE. The CDR3 runs to 13 residues. Trimming took off 0 bases at V and 7 bases at J, with 10 bases between the two ends. CDR3 sequence (DNA): TGTGCCAGCAGCTTGGTAGGGGACGGTGGCTACACCTTC. This codes for CASSLVGDGGYTF.

The rearrangement uses TRBV6-1 and TRBJ1-1; TRBD1 agrees at 10 bases. CDR1 and CDR2 (germline): MNHNS, SASEGT. This CDR3 contains 13 residues. V lost 6 bases, J lost 5 bases, and 3 bases stayed unmatched. DNA for the CDR3: TGTGCCAGCAGGGACAGGGGGAATACTGAAGCTTTCTTT. The encoded protein is CASRDRGNTEAFF.

This clone was detected once. The chain joins TRBV18 to TRBJ1-3; D perhaps matches TRBD1 (5 bases). The CDR3 spans 15 residues. Trimming removed 3 bases at V and 2 bases at J, with 11 bases between. CDR1 and CDR2 (germline): KGHSH, LQKENI. The CDR3 bases are TGTGCCAGCTCACCCCAGGGCAAAGCTGGAAACACCATATATTTT. Translated, it gives CASSPQGKAGNTIYF.